This T cell receptor (beta chain) was sequenced for a study of cytomegalovirus exposure and HLA in healthy donors. Details on this clone: The antigen remains undetermined.

Trimming removed 4 bases from V and 4 bases from J; junction bases left unmatched: 7. Germline V gene sequence: CDR1 ENHRY, CDR2 SYGVKD. The CDR3 runs to 15 residues. The study, taken as a whole, reports: In a later analysis, an Asian-associated ancestry cluster reportedly showed fewer N-insertions than the roughly 710-donor mean.

Primers included in the PCR were 60 Vbeta and 13 Jbeta primers. Using immunoSEQ multiplex PCR, the repertoire was profiled, and TCRdb retains in-frame clones only, with some absent. The sample includes 150,000 to 200,000 clones, around four fifths of them seen just once. The clonotype was recovered from a woman in her late teens or twenties in good health and CMV-seronegative. The chain uses TRBV10-3 and TRBJ1-2, with 9 bases matching TRBD1. The sample comprised PBMCs. CDR3 in DNA: TGTGCCATCAGTGTACCGGGACAGGGAAGCTATGGCTACACCTTC. This codes for CAISVPGQGSYGYTF.